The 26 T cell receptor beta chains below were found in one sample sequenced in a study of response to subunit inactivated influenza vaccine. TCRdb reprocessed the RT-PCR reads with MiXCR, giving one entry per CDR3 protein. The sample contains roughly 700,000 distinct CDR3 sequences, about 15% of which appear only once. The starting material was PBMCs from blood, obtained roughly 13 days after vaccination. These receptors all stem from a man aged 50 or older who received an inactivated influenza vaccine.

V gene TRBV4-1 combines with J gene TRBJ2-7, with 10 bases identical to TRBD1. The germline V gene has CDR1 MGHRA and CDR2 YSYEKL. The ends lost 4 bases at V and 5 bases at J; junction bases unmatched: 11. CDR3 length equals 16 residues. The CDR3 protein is CASSPTASTGGNEQYF. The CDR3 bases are TGCGCCAGCAGCCCGACCGCCTCGACAGGGGGCAACGAGCAGTACTTC.

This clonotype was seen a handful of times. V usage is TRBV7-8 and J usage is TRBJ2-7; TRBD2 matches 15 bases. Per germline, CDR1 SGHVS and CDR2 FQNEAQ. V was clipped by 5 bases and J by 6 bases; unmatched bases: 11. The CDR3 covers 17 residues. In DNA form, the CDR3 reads TGTGCCAGCAGCCCCAACGCCGGGACTAGCGGGAGGTTCGAGCAGTACTTC. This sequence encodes CASSPNAGTSGRFEQYF.

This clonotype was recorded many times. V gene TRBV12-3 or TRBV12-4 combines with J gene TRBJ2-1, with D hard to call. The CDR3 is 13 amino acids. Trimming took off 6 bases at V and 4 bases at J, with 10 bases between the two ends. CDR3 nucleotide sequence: TGTGCCAGCAGCTTAAACAGTTACAATGAGCAGTTCTTC. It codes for CASSLNSYNEQFF.

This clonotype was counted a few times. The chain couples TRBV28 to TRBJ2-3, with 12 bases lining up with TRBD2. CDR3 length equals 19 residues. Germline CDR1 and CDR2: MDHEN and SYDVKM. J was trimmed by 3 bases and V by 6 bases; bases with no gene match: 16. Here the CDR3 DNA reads TGTGCCAGCAGCCAGACTAGCGGGAGAAGGGCCCTGAAGACAGATACGCAGTATTTT. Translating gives CASSQTSGRRALKTDTQYF.

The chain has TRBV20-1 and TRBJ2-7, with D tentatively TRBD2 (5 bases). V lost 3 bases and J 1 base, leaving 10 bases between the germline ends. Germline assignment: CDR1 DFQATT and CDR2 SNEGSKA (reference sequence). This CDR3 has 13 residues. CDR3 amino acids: CSASSERSYEQYF. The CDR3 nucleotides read TGCAGTGCTAGTTCGGAGCGGTCCTACGAGCAGTACTTC.

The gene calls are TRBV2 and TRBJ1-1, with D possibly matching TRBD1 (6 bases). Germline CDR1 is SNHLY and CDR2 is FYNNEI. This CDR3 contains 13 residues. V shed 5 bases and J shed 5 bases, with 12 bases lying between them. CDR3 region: CASSTGLGTEAFF. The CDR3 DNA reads TGTGCCAGCAGTACAGGGTTGGGAACTGAAGCTTTCTTT.

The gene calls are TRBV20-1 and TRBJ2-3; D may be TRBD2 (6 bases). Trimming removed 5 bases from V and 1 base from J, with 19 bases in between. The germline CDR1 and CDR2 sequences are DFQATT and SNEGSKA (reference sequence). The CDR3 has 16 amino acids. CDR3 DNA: TGCAGTGCTTCTTTACGGGGTACGGGAGGCACAGATACGCAGTATTTT. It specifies CSASLRGTGGTDTQYF.

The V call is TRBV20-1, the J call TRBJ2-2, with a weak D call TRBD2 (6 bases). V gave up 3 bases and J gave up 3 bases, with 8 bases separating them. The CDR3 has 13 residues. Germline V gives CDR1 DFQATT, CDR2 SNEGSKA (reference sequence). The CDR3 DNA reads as TGCAGTGCTAGCGGGGGTTACACCGGGGAGCTGTTTTTT. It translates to CSASGGYTGELFF.

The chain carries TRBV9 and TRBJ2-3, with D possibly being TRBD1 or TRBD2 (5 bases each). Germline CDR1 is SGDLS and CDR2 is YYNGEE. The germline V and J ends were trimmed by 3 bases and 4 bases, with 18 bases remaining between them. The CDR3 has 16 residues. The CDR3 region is CASSASTGLRADTQYF. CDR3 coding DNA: TGTGCCAGCAGCGCCTCAACGGGGCTGAGAGCAGATACGCAGTATTTT.

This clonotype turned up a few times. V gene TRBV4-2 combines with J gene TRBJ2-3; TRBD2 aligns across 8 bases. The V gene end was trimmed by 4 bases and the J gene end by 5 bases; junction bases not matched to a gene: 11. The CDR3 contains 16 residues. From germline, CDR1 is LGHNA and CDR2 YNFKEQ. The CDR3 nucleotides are TGTGCCAGCAGCCCCCGGGTAGCGGGGAAGGGAGATACGCAGTATTTT. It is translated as CASSPRVAGKGDTQYF.

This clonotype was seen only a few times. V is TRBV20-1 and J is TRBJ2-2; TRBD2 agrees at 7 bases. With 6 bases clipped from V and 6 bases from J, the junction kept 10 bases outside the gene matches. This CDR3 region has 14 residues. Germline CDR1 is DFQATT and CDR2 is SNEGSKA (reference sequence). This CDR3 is CSAERAGRAGELFF. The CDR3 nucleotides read TGCAGTGCCGAAAGAGCGGGAAGAGCCGGGGAGCTGTTTTTT.

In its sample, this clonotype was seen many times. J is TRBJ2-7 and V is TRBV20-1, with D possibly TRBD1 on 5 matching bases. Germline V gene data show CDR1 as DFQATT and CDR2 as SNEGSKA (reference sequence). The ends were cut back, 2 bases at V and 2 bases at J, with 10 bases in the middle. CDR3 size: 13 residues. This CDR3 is CSARQGPTYEQYF. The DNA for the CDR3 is TGCAGTGCTAGACAGGGCCCCACCTACGAGCAGTACTTC.

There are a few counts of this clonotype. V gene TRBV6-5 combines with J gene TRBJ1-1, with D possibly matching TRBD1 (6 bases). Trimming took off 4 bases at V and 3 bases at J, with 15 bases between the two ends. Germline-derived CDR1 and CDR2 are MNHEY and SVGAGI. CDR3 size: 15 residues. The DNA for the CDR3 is TGTGCCAGCAGTTTACAGGGATCGGGTTACACTGAAGCTTTCTTT. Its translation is CASSLQGSGYTEAFF.

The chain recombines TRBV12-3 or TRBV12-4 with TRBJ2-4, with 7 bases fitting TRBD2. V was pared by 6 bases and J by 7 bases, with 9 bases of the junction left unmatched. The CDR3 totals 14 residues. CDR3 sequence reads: CASSPSGRANIQYF. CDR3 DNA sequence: TGTGCCAGCAGCCCCTCAGGGAGGGCTAACATTCAGTACTTC.

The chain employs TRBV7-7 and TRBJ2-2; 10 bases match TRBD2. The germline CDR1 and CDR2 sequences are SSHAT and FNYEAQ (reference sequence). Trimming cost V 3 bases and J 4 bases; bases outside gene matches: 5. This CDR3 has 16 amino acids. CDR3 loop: CASSFPSGSFTGELFF. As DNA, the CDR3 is TGTGCCAGCAGCTTTCCTAGCGGGAGTTTCACCGGGGAGCTGTTTTTT. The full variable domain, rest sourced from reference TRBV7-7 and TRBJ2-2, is GAGVSQSPRYKVTKRGQDVTLRCDPISSHATLYWYQQALGQGPEFLTYFNYEAQPDKSGLPSDRFSAERPEGSISTLTIQRTEQRDSAMYRCASSFPSGSFTGELFFGEGSRLTVL.

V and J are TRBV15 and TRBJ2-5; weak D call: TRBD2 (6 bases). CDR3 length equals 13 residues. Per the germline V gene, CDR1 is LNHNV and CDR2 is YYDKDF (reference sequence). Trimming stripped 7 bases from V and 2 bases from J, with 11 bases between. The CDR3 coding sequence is TGTGCCACCACCTTAGGACTACAAGAGACCCAGTACTTC. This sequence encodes CATTLGLQETQYF.

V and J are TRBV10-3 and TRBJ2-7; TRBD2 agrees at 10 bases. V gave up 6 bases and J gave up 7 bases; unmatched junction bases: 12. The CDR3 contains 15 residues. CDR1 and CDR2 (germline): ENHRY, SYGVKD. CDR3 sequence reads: CAIRQAGLAEGEQYF. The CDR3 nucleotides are TGTGCCATCAGACAGGCCGGACTAGCGGAGGGAGAGCAGTACTTC.

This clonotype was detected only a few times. The CDR3 bases are TGTGCCAGCAGTACCGCAACAGGGGATTATAGCAATCAGCCCCAGCATTTT. Translated, it gives CASSTATGDYSNQPQHF. The chain uses TRBV7-8 and TRBJ1-5; the match to TRBD1 covers 7 bases. Germline V gene data show CDR1 as SGHVS and CDR2 as FQNEAQ. The CDR3 contains 17 residues. J was trimmed by 0 bases and V by 6 bases; bases with no gene match: 11.

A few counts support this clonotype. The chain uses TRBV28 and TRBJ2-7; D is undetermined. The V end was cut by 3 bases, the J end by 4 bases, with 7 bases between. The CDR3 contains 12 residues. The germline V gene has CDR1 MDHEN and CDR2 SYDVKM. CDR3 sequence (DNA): TGTGCCAGCAGTTTCGAAGGGTACGAGCAGTACTTC. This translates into CASSFEGYEQYF.

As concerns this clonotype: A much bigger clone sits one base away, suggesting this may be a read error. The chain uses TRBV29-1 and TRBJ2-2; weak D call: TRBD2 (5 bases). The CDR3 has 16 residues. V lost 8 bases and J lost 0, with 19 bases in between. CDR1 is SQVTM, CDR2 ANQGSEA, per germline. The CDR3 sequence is CSTKCSSGTNTGELFF. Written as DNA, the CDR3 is TGCAGCACCAAGTGTAGCTCGGGAACGAACACCGGGGAGCTGTTTTTT.

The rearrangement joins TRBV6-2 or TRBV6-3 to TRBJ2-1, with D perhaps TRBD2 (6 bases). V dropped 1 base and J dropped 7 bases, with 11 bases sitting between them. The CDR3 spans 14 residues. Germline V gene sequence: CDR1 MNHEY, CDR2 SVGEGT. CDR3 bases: TGTGCCAGCAGTTACTTCGGGACTCCTAATGAGCAGTTCTTC. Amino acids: CASSYFGTPNEQFF.

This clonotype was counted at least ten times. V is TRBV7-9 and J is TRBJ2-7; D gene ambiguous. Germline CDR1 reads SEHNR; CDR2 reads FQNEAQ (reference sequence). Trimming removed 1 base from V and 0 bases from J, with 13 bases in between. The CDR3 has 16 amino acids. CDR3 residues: CASSLGVGAISYEQYF. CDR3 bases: TGTGCCAGCAGCTTAGGAGTTGGAGCGATCTCCTACGAGCAGTACTTC.

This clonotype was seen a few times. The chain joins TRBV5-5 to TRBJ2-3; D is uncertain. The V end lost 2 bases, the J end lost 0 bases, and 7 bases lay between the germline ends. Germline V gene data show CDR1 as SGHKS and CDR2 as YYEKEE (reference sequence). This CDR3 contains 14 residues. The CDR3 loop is CASSFRFSTDTQYF. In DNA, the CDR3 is TGTGCCAGCAGCTTTCGATTTAGCACAGATACGCAGTATTTT.

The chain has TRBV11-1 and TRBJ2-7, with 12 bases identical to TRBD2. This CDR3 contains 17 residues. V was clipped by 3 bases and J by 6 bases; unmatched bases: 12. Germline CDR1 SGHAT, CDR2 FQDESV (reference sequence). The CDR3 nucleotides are TGTGCCAGCAGCTTCACTACGACTAGCGGGAGATGGTTCGAGCAGTACTTC. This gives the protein CASSFTTTSGRWFEQYF. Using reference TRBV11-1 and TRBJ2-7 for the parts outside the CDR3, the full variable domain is EAEVAQSPRYKITEKSQAVAFWCDPISGHATLYWYRQILGQGPELLVQFQDESVVDDSQLPKDRFSAERLKGVDSTLKIQPAELGDSAMYLCASSFTTTSGRWFEQYFGPGTRLTVT.

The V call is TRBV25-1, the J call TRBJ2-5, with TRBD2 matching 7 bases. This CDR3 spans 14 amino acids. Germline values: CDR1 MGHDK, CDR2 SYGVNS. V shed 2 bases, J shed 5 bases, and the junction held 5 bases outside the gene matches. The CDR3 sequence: CASSEPGGGETQYF. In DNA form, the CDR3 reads TGTGCCAGCAGTGAACCGGGGGGAGGGGAGACCCAGTACTTC.

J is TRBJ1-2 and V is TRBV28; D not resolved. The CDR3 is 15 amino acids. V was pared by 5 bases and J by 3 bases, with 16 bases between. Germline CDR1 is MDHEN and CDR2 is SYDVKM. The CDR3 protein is CASSPLSGLDYGYTF. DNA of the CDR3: TGTGCCAGCAGTCCCCTATCTGGGCTTGACTATGGCTACACCTTC.